The rows below give T cell receptor beta chains drawn from one sample of a study of neoadjuvant nivolumab and ipilimumab in lung cancer. Some clones are missing from TCRdb's copy, which holds only in-frame ones; the method was immunoSEQ multiplex PCR. The sample gives approximately 31,000 clones, approximately 90% of which show up once; approximately 4.6% is in the top ten. The source material was peripheral blood, sampled after neoadjuvant nivolumab, alone or with ipilimumab, at or shortly before surgery. These receptors were obtained from an adult with non-small cell lung cancer. The CDR3 runs from the conserved cysteine through the conserved F or W. A D gene is named only where the DNA matches it firmly. A row's size may be missing; if present it is once, few, many or a size class.

14	TRBV10-3	TRBJ1-3	.	.	CAISGTAAGNTIYF	TGTGCCATCAGTGGGACAGCAGCTGGAAACACCATATATTTT
16	TRBV5-1	TRBJ2-7	.	once	CASSLSPDRSAYEQYF	TGCGCCAGCAGCTTGTCACCCGACAGATCCGCCTACGAGCAGTACTTC
16	TRBV19	TRBJ2-7	TRBD1	.	CASSISSGQGLYEQYF	TGTGCCAGTAGTATATCGTCGGGACAGGGTCTCTACGAGCAGTACTTC
12	TRBV11-2	TRBJ2-7	.	.	CVSSLSVGEQYF	TGTGTCAGCAGCTTATCGGTAGGCGAGCAGTACTTC
15	TRBV7-6	TRBJ2-6	.	.	CASSFRGPGANVLTF	TGTGCCAGCAGCTTCAGGGGCCCTGGGGCCAACGTCCTGACTTTC
15	TRBV6-1	TRBJ1-4	TRBD1	.	CASSDKPGTGEKLFF	TGTGCCAGCAGTGACAAGCCCGGGACAGGGGAAAAACTGTTTTTT
12	TRBV6-5	TRBJ2-7	.	.	CASLSRAYEQYF	TGTGCCAGCCTTAGTCGGGCATACGAGCAGTACTTC
12	TRBV27	TRBJ2-1	.	.	CASSPAGREQFF	TGTGCCAGCAGTCCCGCAGGGAGGGAGCAGTTCTTC
16	TRBV14	TRBJ2-7	TRBD2	.	CASSQVSGLAGVKQYF	TGTGCCAGCAGCCAGGTTTCGGGACTAGCGGGGGTAAAGCAGTACTTC
12	TRBV7-2	TRBJ1-1	.	few	CASRGAIAEAFF	TGTGCCAGCAGGGGGGCGATCGCTGAAGCTTTCTTT
10	TRBV6-1	TRBJ2-5	.	.	CASREETQYF	TGTGCCAGCAGGGAGGAGACCCAGTACTTC
11	TRBV29-1	TRBJ2-3	.	.	CSAAPGDTQYF	TGCAGCGCCGCTCCTGGGGATACGCAGTATTTT
14	TRBV7-9	TRBJ1-2	.	.	CASSLGYRADGYTF	TGTGCCAGCAGCTTAGGTTATAGGGCTGACGGCTACACCTTC
12	TRBV6-1	TRBJ1-2	TRBD1	.	CATVDRGRGYTF	TGTGCCACAGTCGACAGGGGAAGAGGCTACACCTTC
14	TRBV7-9	TRBJ2-3	TRBD2	.	CASSLGLAGDTQYF	TGTGCCAGCAGCTTAGGACTAGCAGGAGATACGCAGTATTTT
14	TRBV4-1	TRBJ1-5	.	.	CASSQWQGRQPQHF	TGCGCCAGCAGCCAATGGCAGGGGCGTCAGCCCCAGCATTTT
16	TRBV6-5	TRBJ1-4	TRBD1	.	CASSSQGARLFEKLFF	TGTGCCAGCAGTTCACAGGGGGCACGGCTTTTTGAAAAACTGTTTTTT
11	TRBV28	TRBJ1-1	.	.	CASSLYTEAFF	TGTGCCAGCAGCCTTTACACTGAAGCTTTCTTT
16	TRBV7-9	TRBJ1-2	TRBD1	.	CASSLDLSTGIYGYTF	TGTGCCAGCAGCTTAGACCTTTCGACAGGGATCTATGGCTACACCTTC
15	TRBV29-1	TRBJ1-1	TRBD1	once	CSVDTAGGVNTEAFF	TGCAGCGTTGATACGGCAGGGGGCGTTAACACTGAAGCTTTCTTT
14	TRBV11-2	TRBJ2-7	TRBD1	.	CASSSQGARYEQYF	TGTGCCAGCAGCTCACAGGGGGCGCGATACGAGCAGTACTTC
16	TRBV10-3	TRBJ1-5	.	.	CAISETQGGSNQPQHF	TGTGCCATCAGTGAAACGCAGGGTGGTAGCAATCAGCCCCAGCATTTT
16	TRBV6-1	TRBJ1-3	.	.	CASSEHIRSSGNTIYF	TGTGCCAGCAGTGAACATATAAGAAGCTCTGGAAACACCATATATTTT
14	TRBV7-3	TRBJ2-7	.	.	CASSLDGLSYEQYF	TGTGCCAGCAGCTTAGACGGACTATCCTACGAGCAGTACTTC
16	TRBV13	TRBJ2-2	.	.	CASSYPGTSNTGELFF	TGTGCCAGCAGCTACCCCGGGACTTCGAACACCGGGGAGCTGTTTTTT
17	TRBV7-8	TRBJ2-3	TRBD2	.	CASSLRLAGSSTDTQYF	TGTGCCAGCAGCTTAAGACTAGCGGGGAGTAGCACAGATACGCAGTATTTT
15	TRBV9	TRBJ2-7	TRBD1	.	CASSVEPGTGIEQYF	TGTGCCAGCAGCGTGGAACCCGGGACAGGGATCGAGCAGTACTTC
16	TRBV6-5	TRBJ2-3	TRBD1	once	CASSYSMRQGADTQYF	TGTGCCAGCAGTTACTCTATGAGACAGGGAGCAGATACGCAGTATTTT
13	TRBV2	TRBJ2-1	.	.	CASRSRSRMEQFF	TGTGCCAGCAGGTCCCGGTCTCGAATGGAGCAGTTCTTC
14	TRBV9	TRBJ2-5	.	.	CASSDYRGEETQYF	TGTGCCAGCAGCGACTACCGGGGCGAAGAGACCCAGTACTTC
13	TRBV5-5	TRBJ2-3	TRBD2	once	CASLAGRLDTQYF	TGTGCCTCCCTAGCGGGGCGGTTAGATACGCAGTATTTT
13	TRBV5-4	TRBJ1-6	.	.	CASSLSADSPLHF	TGTGCCAGCAGCTTGAGTGCAGATTCACCCCTCCACTTT
12	TRBV5-6	TRBJ2-3	.	.	CASGLEGDTQYF	TGTGCCAGCGGCTTGGAGGGAGATACGCAGTATTTT
15	TRBV5-1	TRBJ1-1	.	.	CASSPGGIMNTEAFF	TGCGCCAGCAGCCCTGGGGGAATCATGAACACTGAAGCTTTCTTT
15	TRBV18	TRBJ2-7	TRBD1	.	CASSPAGTGLYEQYF	TGTGCCAGCTCACCGGCCGGGACAGGGCTATACGAGCAGTACTTC
16	TRBV5-1	TRBJ2-1	TRBD2	.	CASSLVGSGGADEQFF	TGCGCCAGCAGCTTGGTAGGTAGCGGGGGGGCCGATGAGCAGTTCTTC
15	TRBV5-4	TRBJ2-1	TRBD2	.	CASSLKRGVDNEQFF	TGTGCCAGCAGCTTGAAGCGGGGGGTAGACAATGAGCAGTTCTTC
16	TRBV2	TRBJ2-4	TRBD2	.	CASSEIAGLGKNIQYF	TGTGCCAGCAGTGAGATAGCGGGGTTGGGCAAAAACATTCAGTACTTC
14	TRBV29-1	TRBJ1-2	.	once	CSVSPAIDFYGYTF	TGCAGCGTTTCCCCAGCGATCGACTTCTATGGCTACACCTTC
18	TRBV4-3	TRBJ1-1	TRBD1	.	CASSQEFNRGSGGTEAFF	TGCGCCAGCAGCCAAGAGTTCAACAGGGGGTCAGGGGGGACTGAAGCTTTCTTT
16	TRBV4-2	TRBJ1-6	.	.	CASSQGPGHSNSPLHF	TGTGCCAGCAGCCAAGGTCCGGGACACAGTAATTCACCCCTCCACTTT
13	TRBV18	TRBJ1-2	.	.	CASSPEGNYGYTF	TGTGCCAGCTCACCAGAGGGGAACTATGGCTACACCTTC
14	TRBV9	TRBJ2-2	.	.	CASSAGTNTGELFF	TGTGCCAGCAGCGCCGGGACTAACACCGGGGAGCTGTTTTTT
14	TRBV7-9	TRBJ1-6	TRBD1	.	CASSWTGGGSPLHF	TGTGCCAGCAGCTGGACAGGGGGAGGATCACCCCTCCACTTT
17	TRBV11-1	TRBJ2-1	TRBD2	.	CASSLLTSGANYNEQFF	TGTGCCAGCAGCTTACTTACTAGCGGGGCTAACTACAATGAGCAGTTCTTC
16	TRBV5-4	TRBJ2-3	.	.	CASSFAGLTSTDTQYF	TGTGCCAGCAGCTTCGCAGGGTTGACTAGCACAGATACGCAGTATTTT
16	TRBV19	TRBJ1-1	.	.	CASIGRGSLGSTEAFF	TGTGCCAGTATTGGCCGGGGATCTCTGGGGAGCACTGAAGCTTTCTTT
16	TRBV11-2	TRBJ1-6	.	.	CASSLDSAGEYSPLHF	TGTGCCAGCAGCTTAGATTCAGCAGGGGAGTATTCACCCCTCCACTTT
15	TRBV11-3	TRBJ2-1	TRBD2	.	CASSLSGGAGHEQFF	TGTGCCAGCAGCCTAAGCGGGGGGGCCGGCCATGAGCAGTTCTTC
13	TRBV18	TRBJ1-1	TRBD1	.	CASSRQGDTEAFF	TGTGCCAGCTCACGACAGGGTGACACTGAAGCTTTCTTT
14	TRBV19	TRBJ2-7	.	.	CASSESAGSYEQYF	TGTGCCAGTAGTGAGTCCGCGGGCTCCTACGAGCAGTACTTC